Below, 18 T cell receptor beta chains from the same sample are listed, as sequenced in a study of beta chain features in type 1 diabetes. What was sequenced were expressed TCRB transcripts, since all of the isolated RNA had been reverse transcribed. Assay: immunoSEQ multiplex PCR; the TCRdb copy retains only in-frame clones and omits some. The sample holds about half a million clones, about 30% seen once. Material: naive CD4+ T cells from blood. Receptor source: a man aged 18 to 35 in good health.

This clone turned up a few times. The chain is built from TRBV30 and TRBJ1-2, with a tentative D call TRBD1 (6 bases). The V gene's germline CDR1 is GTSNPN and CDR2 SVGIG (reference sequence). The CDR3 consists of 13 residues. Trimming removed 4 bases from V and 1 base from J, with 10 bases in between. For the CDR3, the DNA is TGTGCCTGGACGGACAGTAATAACTATGGCTACACCTTC. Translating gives CAWTDSNNYGYTF.

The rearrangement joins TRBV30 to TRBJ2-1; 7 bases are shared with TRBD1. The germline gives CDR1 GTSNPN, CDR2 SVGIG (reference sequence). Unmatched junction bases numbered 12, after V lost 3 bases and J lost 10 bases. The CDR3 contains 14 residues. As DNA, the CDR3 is TGTGCCTGGAGCCCCTCAAAGGGGGCTGTGGAGCAGTTCTTC. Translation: CAWSPSKGAVEQFF.

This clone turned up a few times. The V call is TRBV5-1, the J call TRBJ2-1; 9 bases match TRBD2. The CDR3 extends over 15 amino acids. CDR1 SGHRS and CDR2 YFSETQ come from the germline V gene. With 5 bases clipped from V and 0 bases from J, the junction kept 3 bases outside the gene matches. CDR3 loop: CASRLSGSSYNEQFF. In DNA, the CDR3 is TGCGCCAGCAGGCTTAGCGGGAGCTCCTACAATGAGCAGTTCTTC.

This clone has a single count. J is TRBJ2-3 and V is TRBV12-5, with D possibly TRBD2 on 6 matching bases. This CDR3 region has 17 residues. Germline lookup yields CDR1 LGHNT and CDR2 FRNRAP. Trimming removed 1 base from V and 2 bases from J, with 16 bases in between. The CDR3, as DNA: TGTGCTAGTGGTTTGGGCGCCCGGGGCGGGGTCACAGATACGCAGTATTTT. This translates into CASGLGARGGVTDTQYF. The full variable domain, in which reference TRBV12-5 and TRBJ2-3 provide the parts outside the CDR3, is DARVTQTPRHKVTEMGQEVTMRCQPILGHNTVFWYRQTMMQGLELLAYFRNRAPLDDSGMPKDRFSAEMPDATLATLKIQPSEPRDSAVYFCASGLGARGGVTDTQYFGPGTRLTVL.

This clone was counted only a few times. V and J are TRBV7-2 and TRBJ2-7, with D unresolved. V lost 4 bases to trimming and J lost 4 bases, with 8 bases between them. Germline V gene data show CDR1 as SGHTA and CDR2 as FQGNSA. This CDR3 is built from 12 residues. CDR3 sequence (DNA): TGTGCCAGCAGCTCTGCGAATTACGAGCAGTACTTC. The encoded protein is CASSSANYEQYF.

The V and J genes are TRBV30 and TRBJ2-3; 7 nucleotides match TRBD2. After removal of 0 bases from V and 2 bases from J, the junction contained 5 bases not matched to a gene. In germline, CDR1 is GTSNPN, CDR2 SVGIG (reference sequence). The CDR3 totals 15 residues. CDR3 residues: CAWSVGGTSTDTQYF. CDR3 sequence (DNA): TGTGCCTGGAGTGTCGGGGGGACCTCCACAGATACGCAGTATTTT.

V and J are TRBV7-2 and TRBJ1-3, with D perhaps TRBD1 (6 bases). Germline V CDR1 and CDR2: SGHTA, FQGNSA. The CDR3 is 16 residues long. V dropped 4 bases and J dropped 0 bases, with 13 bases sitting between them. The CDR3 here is CASSSRTGSSGNTIYF. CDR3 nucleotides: TGTGCCAGCAGCTCCCGCACAGGGAGCTCTGGAAACACCATATATTTT.

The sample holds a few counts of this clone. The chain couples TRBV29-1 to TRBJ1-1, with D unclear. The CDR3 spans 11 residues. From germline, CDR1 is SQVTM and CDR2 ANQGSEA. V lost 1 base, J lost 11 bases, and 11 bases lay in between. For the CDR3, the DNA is TGCAGCGTTGAAGGGCCCGCCGAGGCTTTCTTT. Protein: CSVEGPAEAFF.

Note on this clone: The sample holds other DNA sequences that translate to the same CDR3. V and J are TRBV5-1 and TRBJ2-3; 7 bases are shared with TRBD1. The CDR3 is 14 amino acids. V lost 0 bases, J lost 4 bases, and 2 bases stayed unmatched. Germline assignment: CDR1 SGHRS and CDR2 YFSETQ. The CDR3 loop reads CASSLGQGPDTQYF. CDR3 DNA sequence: TGCGCCAGCAGCTTGGGACAGGGTCCAGATACGCAGTATTTT.

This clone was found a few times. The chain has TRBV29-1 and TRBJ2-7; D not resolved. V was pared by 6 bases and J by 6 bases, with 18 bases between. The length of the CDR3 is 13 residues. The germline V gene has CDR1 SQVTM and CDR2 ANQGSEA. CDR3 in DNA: TGCAGCGTGCCAGGCCTAGGATCGGTCGAGCAGTACTTC. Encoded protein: CSVPGLGSVEQYF.

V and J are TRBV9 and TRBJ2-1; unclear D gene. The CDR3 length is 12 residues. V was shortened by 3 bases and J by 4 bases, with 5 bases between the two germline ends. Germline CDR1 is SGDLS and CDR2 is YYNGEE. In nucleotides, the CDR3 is TGTGCCAGCAGCGACCGTTACAATGAGCAGTTCTTC. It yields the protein CASSDRYNEQFF.

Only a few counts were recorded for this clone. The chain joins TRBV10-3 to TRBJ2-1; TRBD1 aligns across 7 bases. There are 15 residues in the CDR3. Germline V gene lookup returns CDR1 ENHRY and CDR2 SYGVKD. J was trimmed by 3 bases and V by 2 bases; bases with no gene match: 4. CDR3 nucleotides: TGTGCCATCAGTGAGCGACAGGGATACTACAATGAGCAGTTCTTC. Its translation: CAISERQGYYNEQFF.

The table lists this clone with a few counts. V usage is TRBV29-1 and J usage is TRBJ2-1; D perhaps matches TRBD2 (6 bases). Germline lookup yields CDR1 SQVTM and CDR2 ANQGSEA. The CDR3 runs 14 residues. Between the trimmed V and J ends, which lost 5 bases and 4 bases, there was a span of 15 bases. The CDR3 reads CSVIMGEAYNEQFF. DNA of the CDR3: TGCAGCGTTATTATGGGGGAGGCTTACAATGAGCAGTTCTTC.

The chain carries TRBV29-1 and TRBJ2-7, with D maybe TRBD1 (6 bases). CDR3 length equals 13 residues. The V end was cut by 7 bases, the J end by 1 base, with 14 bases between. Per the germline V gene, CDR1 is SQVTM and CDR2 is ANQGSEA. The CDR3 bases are TGCAGCGCCCTTACTGGACAGTCCTACGAGCAGTACTTC. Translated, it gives CSALTGQSYEQYF.

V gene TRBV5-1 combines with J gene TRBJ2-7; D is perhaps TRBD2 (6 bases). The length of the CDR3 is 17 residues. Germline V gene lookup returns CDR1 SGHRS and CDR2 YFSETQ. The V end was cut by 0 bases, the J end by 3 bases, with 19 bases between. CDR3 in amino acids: CASSLGQIADQLYEQYF. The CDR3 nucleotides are TGCGCCAGCAGCTTGGGCCAGATAGCGGATCAGCTCTACGAGCAGTACTTC. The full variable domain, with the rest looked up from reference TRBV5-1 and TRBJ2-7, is KAGVTQTPRYLIKTRGQQVTLSCSPISGHRSVSWYQQTPGQGLQFLFEYFSETQRNKGNFPGRFSGRQFSNSRSEMNVSTLELGDSALYLCASSLGQIADQLYEQYFGPGTRLTVT.

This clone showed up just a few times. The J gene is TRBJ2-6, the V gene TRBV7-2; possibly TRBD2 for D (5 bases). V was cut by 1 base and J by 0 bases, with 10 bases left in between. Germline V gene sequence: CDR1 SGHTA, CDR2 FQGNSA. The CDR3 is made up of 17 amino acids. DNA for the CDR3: TGTGCCAGCAGCTTAGGCGGGCCGCACTCTGGGGCCAACGTCCTGACTTTC. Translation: CASSLGGPHSGANVLTF.

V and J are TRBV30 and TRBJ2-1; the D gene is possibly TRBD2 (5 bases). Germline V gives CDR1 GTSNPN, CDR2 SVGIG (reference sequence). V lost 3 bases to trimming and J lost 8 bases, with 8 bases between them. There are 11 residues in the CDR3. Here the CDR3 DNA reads TGTGCCTGGAGACTAGTCCATGAGCAGTTCTTC. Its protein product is CAWRLVHEQFF.

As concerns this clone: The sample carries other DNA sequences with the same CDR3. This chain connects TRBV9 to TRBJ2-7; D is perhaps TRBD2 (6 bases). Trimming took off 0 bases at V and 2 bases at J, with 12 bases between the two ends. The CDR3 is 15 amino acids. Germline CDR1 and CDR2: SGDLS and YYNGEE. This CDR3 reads CASSVVGGPTYEQYF. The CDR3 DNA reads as TGTGCCAGCAGCGTAGTCGGGGGACCGACCTACGAGCAGTACTTC.